Below are 25 T cell receptor beta chains sequenced from a single sample in a study of preoperative IRX-2 immunotherapy in early breast cancer. Stated treatment: preoperative locoregional IRX-2 cytokine immunotherapy. Method: immunoSEQ multiplex PCR; TCRdb's copy keeps in-frame clones and lacks some. The table lists fewer than 70,000 clones, around 94% of them singletons, with about 1.8% in the top ten. Collection took place from a patient treated with IRX-2 immunotherapy. These receptor sequences come from a human donor with breast cancer.

The chain uses TRBV2 and TRBJ2-7; D is perhaps TRBD1 (5 bases). The CDR3 is 13 residues long. Trimming took off 4 bases at V and 3 bases at J, with 10 bases between the two ends. Looked up from germline, CDR1 is SNHLY and CDR2 is FYNNEI. CDR3 in amino acids: CASSAGRVYEQYF. CDR3 bases: TGTGCCAGCAGTGCGGGCAGGGTCTACGAGCAGTACTTC. Full variable domain (missing parts from reference TRBV2 and TRBJ2-7): EPEVTQTPSHQVTQMGQEVILRCVPISNHLYFYWYRQILGQKVEFLVSFYNNEISEKSEIFDDQFSVERPDGSNFTLKIRSTKLEDSAMYFCASSAGRVYEQYFGPGTRLTVT.

The chain recombines TRBV27 with TRBJ2-1; D is possibly TRBD2 (6 bases). The V end was cut by 0 bases, the J end by 6 bases, with 12 bases between. The CDR3 has 15 residues. Germline CDR1 and CDR2: MNHEY and SMNVEV (reference sequence). The CDR3 bases are TGTGCCAGCAGTTTATCGGCGGGGTCTTTCAATGAGCAGTTCTTC. Encoded protein: CASSLSAGSFNEQFF.

This chain uses TRBV7-8 with TRBJ1-5, with 7 bases identical to TRBD1. Germline-derived CDR1 and CDR2 are SGHVS and FQNEAQ. J gave up 0 bases and V 5 bases, and 10 bases lay outside the gene matches. The CDR3 runs 17 residues. The CDR3 here is CASSPQGGGYSNQPQHF. CDR3 in DNA: TGTGCCAGCAGCCCCCAGGGGGGGGGATATAGCAATCAGCCCCAGCATTTT.

The V and J genes are TRBV6-5 and TRBJ1-2; D gene uncertain. The CDR3 is made up of 15 amino acids. Germline V gene data show CDR1 as MNHEY and CDR2 as SVGAGI. V lost 4 bases and J 2 bases, leaving 14 bases between the germline ends. The CDR3 protein is CASSSERRGNYGYTF. In DNA form, the CDR3 reads TGTGCCAGCAGTTCCGAAAGGAGAGGGAACTATGGCTACACCTTC.

The genes are TRBV7-7 and TRBJ2-5; no definite D call. The V end lost 5 bases, the J end lost 4 bases, and 17 bases lay between the germline ends. Germline-derived CDR1 and CDR2 are SSHAT and FNYEAQ (reference sequence). This CDR3 is built from 15 residues. The CDR3 region has the DNA TGTGCCAGCAGCGTCATACCGGGTCCCTTAGAGACCCAGTACTTC. Its protein is CASSVIPGPLETQYF.

V and J are TRBV7-6 and TRBJ2-3, with D perhaps matching TRBD1 (6 bases). The CDR3 sequence is 14 residues long. Deletions cut 6 bases from V and 6 bases from J, with 16 bases between. The germline V gene has CDR1 SGHVS and CDR2 FNYEAQ. CDR3 nucleotide sequence: TGTGCCAGCAGGCTTAGTGGGGGCGGCGATACGCAGTATTTT. The encoded protein is CASRLSGGGDTQYF.

V gene TRBV11-2 combines with J gene TRBJ2-5; D uncertain. CDR3 length: 10 residues. From germline, CDR1 is SGHAT and CDR2 FQNNGV. V lost 8 bases and J 5 bases, leaving 6 bases between the germline ends. The CDR3 DNA is TGTGCCAGCGGGTTGGAGACCCAGTACTTC. Protein sequence: CASGLETQYF.

This chain uses TRBV19 with TRBJ2-5; TRBD2 matches 15 bases. The CDR3 is 16 amino acids. Per the germline V gene, CDR1 is LNHDA and CDR2 is SQIVND (reference sequence). V was pared by 8 bases and J by 2 bases, with 6 bases of the junction left unmatched. The CDR3 nucleotides are TGTGCCAGTCGGGGGGGACTAGCGGGGGGTCAAGAGACCCAGTACTTC. Translating gives CASRGGLAGGQETQYF.

This chain connects TRBV11-3 to TRBJ2-3, with a tentative D call TRBD2 (6 bases). The V end was cut by 4 bases, the J end by 2 bases, with 13 bases between. From germline, CDR1 is SGHNT and CDR2 YENEEA. This CDR3 is 15 amino acids long. In DNA, the CDR3 is TGTGCCAGCAGCTCCGGAGGGTTTACCACAGATACGCAGTATTTT. It translates to CASSSGGFTTDTQYF.

In this sample, this clone turned up once. The CDR3 loop is CAWTPSRGEQYF. The CDR3 DNA sequence: TGTGCCTGGACCCCTAGCCGGGGCGAGCAGTACTTC. V gene TRBV30 combines with J gene TRBJ2-5, with D possibly being TRBD2 (5 bases). The tail of the sequence fits TRBJ2-7 better, so the J call may be wrong. This CDR3 contains 12 residues. Germline V gives CDR1 GTSNPN, CDR2 SVGIG (reference sequence).

The rearrangement uses TRBV2 and TRBJ1-1, with D perhaps TRBD1 (6 bases). Trimming removed 6 bases from V and 2 bases from J, with 13 bases in between. The CDR3 runs 14 residues. Looked up from germline, CDR1 is SNHLY and CDR2 is FYNNEI. The CDR3 DNA reads as TGTGCCAGCAGAGTGGACAGCGCAAACACTGAAGCTTTCTTT. Translation gives CASRVDSANTEAFF. The whole variable domain, remainder taken from reference TRBV2 and TRBJ1-1, is EPEVTQTPSHQVTQMGQEVILRCVPISNHLYFYWYRQILGQKVEFLVSFYNNEISEKSEIFDDQFSVERPDGSNFTLKIRSTKLEDSAMYFCASRVDSANTEAFFGQGTRLTVV.

The chain employs TRBV15 and TRBJ1-1; D is possibly TRBD1 (5 bases). The germline CDR1 and CDR2 sequences are LNHNV and YYDKDF (reference sequence). V was trimmed by 6 bases and J by 0 bases, leaving 8 bases between them. CDR3 length equals 13 residues. CDR3 protein: CATRQQVNTEAFF. The CDR3 DNA reads as TGTGCCACCAGACAACAGGTGAACACTGAAGCTTTCTTT.

The rearrangement joins TRBV5-5 to TRBJ2-1, with TRBD2 matching over 9 bases. The J segment lost 8 bases and the V segment lost 1 base, leaving 7 bases of the junction unmatched. The CDR3 runs to 15 residues. The germline V gene has CDR1 SGHKS and CDR2 YYEKEE (reference sequence). The CDR3 nucleotides are TGTGCCAGCAGCTTGAGGCGGGAGGGCCGGGATGAGCAGTTCTTC. This codes for CASSLRREGRDEQFF.

This clone was detected a few times. This chain connects TRBV6-1 to TRBJ2-7, with 7 bases that match TRBD1. Germline-derived CDR1 and CDR2 are MNHNS and SASEGT. The CDR3 is made up of 15 amino acids. V lost 7 bases to trimming and J lost 1 base; unmatched junction nucleotides: 10. CDR3 coding DNA: TGTGCCAGCACCCGAAGGGGGCTGGGGTCCTACGAGCAGTACTTC. This translates into CASTRRGLGSYEQYF.

V and J are TRBV2 and TRBJ2-4; maybe TRBD2 (5 bases). Germline V lookup: CDR1 SNHLY, CDR2 FYNNEI. Trimming removed 5 bases from V and 0 bases from J, with 20 bases in between. The CDR3 covers 18 residues. This CDR3 is CASSRRFLTGLAKNIQYF. The CDR3 DNA sequence: TGTGCCAGCAGTCGGAGGTTCTTAACTGGACTAGCCAAAAACATTCAGTACTTC. The whole variable domain, remainder taken from reference TRBV2 and TRBJ2-4, is EPEVTQTPSHQVTQMGQEVILRCVPISNHLYFYWYRQILGQKVEFLVSFYNNEISEKSEIFDDQFSVERPDGSNFTLKIRSTKLEDSAMYFCASSRRFLTGLAKNIQYFGAGTRLSVL.

The V and J genes are TRBV7-2 and TRBJ2-7; 9 bases fit TRBD2. Per the germline V gene, CDR1 is SGHTA and CDR2 is FQGNSA. Losses at the gene ends were 6 bases for V and 6 bases for J; bases not matched to a gene: 9. This CDR3 is built from 14 residues. CDR3 protein: CASREGLAYIEQYF. As DNA, the CDR3 is TGTGCCAGCAGGGAGGGACTAGCCTATATCGAGCAGTACTTC.

This rearrangement joins TRBV4-1 to TRBJ1-5; the D is unclear. Per the germline V gene, CDR1 is MGHRA and CDR2 is YSYEKL. This CDR3 region has 13 residues. The V end was cut by 4 bases, the J end by 6 bases, with 10 bases between. CDR3 loop: CASSLRVSQPQHF. As DNA, the CDR3 is TGCGCCAGCAGCCTTAGGGTCAGTCAGCCCCAGCATTTT.

J is TRBJ1-4 and V is TRBV21-1; the table's D call, TRBD1, has no DNA check behind it. TRBV21-1 has pseudogene status. There are 18 residues in the CDR3. CDR3 residues: CASSKEGSLRQGGEKLFF. As DNA, the CDR3 is TGTGCCAGCAGCAAAGAGGGGTCTCTACGACAGGGTGGAGAAAAACTGTTTTTT.

This clone appeared a single time. The genes are TRBV27 and TRBJ2-7; D is undetermined. Per germline, CDR1 MNHEY and CDR2 SMNVEV (reference sequence). This CDR3 has 13 amino acids. Trimming stripped 3 bases from V and 2 bases from J, with 8 bases between. The CDR3 region is CASSLADPYEQYF. CDR3 in DNA: TGTGCCAGCAGTTTGGCAGATCCCTACGAGCAGTACTTC.

In this sample, this clone turned up once. This chain uses TRBV7-9 with TRBJ1-1, with TRBD1 identical over 9 bases. The CDR3 length is 16 residues. The germline gives CDR1 SEHNR, CDR2 FQNEAQ (reference sequence). V trimming: 1 base; J trimming: 3 bases; junction bases outside the gene matches: 6. CDR3 bases: TGTGCCAGCAGCTTAGGGTGGGACAGGGTAGACACTGAAGCTTTCTTT. The encoded protein is CASSLGWDRVDTEAFF.

This clone was detected once. This chain connects TRBV25-1 to TRBJ1-1, with 7 bases matching TRBD1. The CDR3 loop spans 13 amino acids. The J segment lost 7 bases and the V segment lost 2 bases, leaving 4 bases of the junction unmatched. Germline CDR1 MGHDK, CDR2 SYGVNS. Written as DNA, the CDR3 is TGTGCCAGCAGTGAACCTGACAGGGTTGAAGCTTTCTTT. Amino acid sequence: CASSEPDRVEAFF.

V and J are TRBV11-2 and TRBJ1-1; 8 nucleotides agree with TRBD1. The V gene end was trimmed by 7 bases and the J gene end by 0 bases; junction bases not matched to a gene: 7. This CDR3 is 15 amino acids long. Germline CDR1 and CDR2: SGHAT and FQNNGV. This CDR3 is CASTEGTGLNTEAFF. The DNA for the CDR3 is TGTGCCAGCACCGAAGGGACAGGACTGAACACTGAAGCTTTCTTT.

The V gene is TRBV28, the J gene TRBJ2-2; 7 nucleotides align to TRBD2. The V segment lost 7 bases and the J segment 6 bases; nucleotides outside the gene matches: 14. The CDR3 sequence is 16 residues long. CDR1 and CDR2 from the germline V gene are MDHEN and SYDVKM. CDR3 nucleotide sequence: TGTGCCAGCAATCCCGCTGGCGGGAGAGGATCCGGGGAGCTGTTTTTT. It translates to CASNPAGGRGSGELFF.

This clone has a handful of counts. V is TRBV28 and J is TRBJ2-2; D remains ambiguous. Trimming left V 3 bases short and J 6 bases short, with 2 bases between. The CDR3 sequence is 11 residues long. Germline V gene data show CDR1 as MDHEN and CDR2 as SYDVKM. CDR3 bases: TGTGCCAGCAGTTTTCCCGGGGAGCTGTTTTTT. Translation gives CASSFPGELFF.

This chain joins TRBV5-3 and TRBJ1-5, with 8 bases aligning to TRBD1. TRBV5-3 is an ORF, with its function uncertain. The J segment lost 5 bases and the V segment lost 2 bases, leaving 3 bases of the junction unmatched. This CDR3 contains 14 residues. The CDR3 DNA is TGTGCCAGAAGCTTCGGGACAGGTTATCAGCCCCAGCATTTT. This encodes CARSFGTGYQPQHF.